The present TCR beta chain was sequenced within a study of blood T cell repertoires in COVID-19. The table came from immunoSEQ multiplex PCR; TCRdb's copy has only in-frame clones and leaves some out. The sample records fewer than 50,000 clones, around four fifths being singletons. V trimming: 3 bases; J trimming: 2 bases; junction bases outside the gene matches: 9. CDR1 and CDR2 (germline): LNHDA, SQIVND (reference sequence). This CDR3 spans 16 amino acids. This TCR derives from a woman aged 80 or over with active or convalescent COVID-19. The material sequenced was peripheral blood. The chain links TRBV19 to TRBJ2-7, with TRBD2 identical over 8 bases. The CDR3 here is CASSIRRGAGAYEQYF. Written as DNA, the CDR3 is TGTGCCAGTAGTATTCGGAGGGGAGCGGGAGCCTACGAGCAGTACTTC.